The sequence of this TCR beta chain was determined in a study of breast tumors, draining lymph nodes, adjacent tissues (dated by TCRdb to about 2016). At the level of the whole study: The study compared TCR beta repertoires across tumor, adjacent nontumor tissue and axillary lymph nodes from breast cancer patients. In human breast cancer, the study set out to evaluate how tumor, surrounding tissue and draining lymph node repertoires relate to one another and whether T cells may move between these sites. Beyond this particular receptor, the publication reports: T-cell repertoire diversity in tumors was found to be lower than in lymph nodes but higher than in nontumor tissue, and preferential V and J gene usage was observed. Tumor and nontumor tissue repertoires were significantly more similar in luminal-like than in basal-like breast cancer. The conclusion that tumor T cells originate in lymph nodes was presented as consistent with a hypothesis rather than as directly demonstrated. The data were considered consistent with most tumor T cells being derived from the lymph node and subsequently expanding within tumor tissue.

As concerns this clonotype: What this receptor recognizes is not known. No qualities accompany the bases; no much larger clone lies one base away.

Lymph node samples came from the axillary draining lymph nodes of breast cancer patients. The data were produced on an Illumina HiSeq 2000. Multiplex PCR amplification was used to build the TCR beta chain libraries. High-throughput sequencing was used to analyze the amplified TCR beta chain products. The raw public data were reprocessed by TCRdb itself: fastp quality trimming at Q25, MiXCR clonotype calling, in-frame beta chains only. A single entry per CDR3 protein holds the most common genes and DNA from its merged rows. Counted in this sample were some 120,000 distinct CDR3 sequences; approximately 20% of them appeared once. The ten largest make up around 3.5% of the sample. The germline V gene (reference sequence) supplies CDR1 MNHEY and CDR2 SMNVEV. A distance of 15 bases separates the germline ends of V and J, which lose 0 bases and 7 bases respectively. The CDR3 goes from the cysteine to the phenylalanine over 16 residues. The sequence is cut down to CDR3 DNA, 48 bases in frame from base 1.

The sequence joins TRBV27 to TRBJ2-2; TRBD1 is perhaps the D gene, given 5 matching bases. The material sequenced was axillary lymph node tissue. The receptor was isolated from a female donor with breast cancer. Some clones in this sample may be carry-over from other donors' samples. CDR3 protein: CASSLSLVGAGGELFF. The DNA sequence is TGTGCCAGCAGTTTATCCTTGGTTGGGGCAGGCGGGGAGCTGTTTTTT.